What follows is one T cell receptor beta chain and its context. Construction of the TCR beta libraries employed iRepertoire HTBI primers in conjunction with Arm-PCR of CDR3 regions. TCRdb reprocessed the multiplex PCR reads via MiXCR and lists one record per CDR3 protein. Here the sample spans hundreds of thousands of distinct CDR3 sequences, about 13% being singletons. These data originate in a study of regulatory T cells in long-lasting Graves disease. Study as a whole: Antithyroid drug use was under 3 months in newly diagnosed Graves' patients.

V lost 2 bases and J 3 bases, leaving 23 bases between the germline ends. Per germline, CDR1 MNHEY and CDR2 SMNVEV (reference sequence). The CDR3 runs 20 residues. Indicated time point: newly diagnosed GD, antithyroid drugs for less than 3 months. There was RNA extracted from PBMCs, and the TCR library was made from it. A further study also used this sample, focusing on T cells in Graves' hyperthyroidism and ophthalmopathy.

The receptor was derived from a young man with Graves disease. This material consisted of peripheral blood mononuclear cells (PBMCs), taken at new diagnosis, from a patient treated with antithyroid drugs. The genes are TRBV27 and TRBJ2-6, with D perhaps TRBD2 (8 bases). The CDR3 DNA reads TGTGCCAGCAGTTTAAGTCTGGGGATACAGGGGACTAGTGGGGCCAACGTCCTGACTTTC. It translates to CASSLSLGIQGTSGANVLTF. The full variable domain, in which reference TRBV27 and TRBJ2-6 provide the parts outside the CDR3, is EAQVTQNPRYLITVTGKKLTVTCSQNMNHEYMSWYRQDPGLGLRQIYYSMNVEVTDKGDVPEGYKVSRKEKRNFPLILESPSPNQTSLYFCASSLSLGIQGTSGANVLTFGAGSRLTVL.